Listed below are T cell receptor beta chains from one sample, sequenced in a study of beta chain features in type 1 diabetes. Clones were read by immunoSEQ multiplex PCR, and TCRdb kept only the in-frame ones, dropping some. The table includes fewer than 200,000 clones, over 9% detected once. Sequencing was done on a sample of central memory CD4+ T cells from blood. These receptors were collected from a man under 40 with type 1 diabetes. CDR3s include the opening cysteine and the closing phenylalanine or tryptophan. D genes are given only for firm matches. Some rows mark clone size as missing; the rest say once, few, many or name a class of expanded clone.

>TRBJ1-5|15|NA|TRBV4-1|NA
CASRLVHQGNQPQHF
TGCGCCAGCAGACTCGTTCACCAGGGGAATCAGCCCCAGCATTTT
>TRBJ2-3|14|NA|TRBV15|NA
CATSREAGHTTQYF
TGTGCCACCAGCAGAGAAGCGGGTCATACGACGCAGTATTTT
>TRBJ2-7|14|NA|TRBV5-1|few
CASSLDLQVAEQYF
TGCGCCAGCAGCTTGGATCTTCAGGTTGCCGAGCAGTACTTC
>TRBJ2-2|14|TRBD2|TRBV18|once
CASQGLANTGELFF
TGTGCCAGCCAGGGACTAGCCAACACCGGGGAGCTGTTTTTT
>TRBJ2-3|12|NA|TRBV18|few
CASSYTGDTQYF
TGTGCCAGCTCGTACACAGGAGATACGCAGTATTTT
>TRBJ2-1|14|TRBD2|TRBV2|NA
CASRGLAVYNEQFF
TGTGCCAGCAGGGGACTAGCGGTGTACAATGAGCAGTTCTTC
>TRBJ2-1|18|TRBD2|TRBV4-2|NA
CASSLSRTSGSSYNEQFF
TGTGCCAGCAGCCTCAGTAGGACTAGCGGGTCCTCCTACAATGAGCAGTTCTTC
>TRBJ2-3|15|TRBD1|TRBV27|NA
CASSRRDRVHDTQYF
TGTGCCAGCAGTCGACGGGACAGGGTGCATGATACGCAGTATTTT
>TRBJ2-5|11|NA|TRBV19|few
CASRGQETQYF
TGTGCCTCTAGGGGTCAGGAGACCCAGTACTTC
>TRBJ1-1|14|NA|TRBV19|many
CASSISRDHTEAFF
TGTGCCAGTAGTATATCCAGGGATCACACTGAAGCTTTCTTT
>TRBJ2-1|12|NA|TRBV28|many
CASSLGVNEQFF
TGTGCCAGCAGTTTGGGAGTCAATGAGCAGTTCTTC
>TRBJ2-7|13|NA|TRBV7-9|few
CASSLSQHYEQYF
TGTGCCAGCAGCTTAAGTCAACACTACGAGCAGTACTTC
>TRBJ2-3|16|NA|TRBV5-6|NA
CASSFDPGYAENTQYF
TGTGCCAGCAGCTTCGATCCGGGATACGCCGAAAATACGCAGTATTTT
>TRBJ2-5|13|NA|TRBV6-5|few
CASSYTHGETQYF
TGTGCCAGCAGTTACACTCACGGGGAGACCCAGTACTTC
>TRBJ1-4|14|TRBD1|TRBV7-9|NA
CASTQGSTNEKLFF
TGTGCCAGCACACAGGGGTCAACTAATGAAAAACTGTTTTTT
>TRBJ2-1|16|NA|TRBV28|few
CASSPRAGRSYNEQFF
TGTGCCAGCAGCCCTAGGGCGGGCCGCTCCTACAATGAGCAGTTCTTC
>TRBJ1-1|14|NA|TRBV18|few
CASSGDTGGTEPLF
TGTGCCAGCTCTGGGGATACGGGGGGAACTGAACCCCTCTTT
>TRBJ2-3|15|NA|TRBV14|NA
CASSQDLTGTDTQYF
TGTGCCAGCAGCCAAGATCTAACGGGAACAGATACGCAGTATTTT
>TRBJ2-7|14|TRBD2|TRBV18|NA
CASRDPSGSYEQYF
TGTGCCAGCCGAGACCCTAGCGGGTCCTACGAGCAGTACTTC
>TRBJ2-1|14|TRBD1|TRBV27|few
CASSFGTGGGEQFF
TGTGCCAGCAGTTTCGGGACAGGGGGCGGAGAGCAGTTCTTC
>TRBJ2-5|16|TRBD2|TRBV28|few
CASSTETGLARETQYF
TGTGCCAGCAGTACCGAAACGGGACTAGCTAGAGAGACCCAGTACTTC
>TRBJ2-3|17|TRBD2|TRBV5-4|few
CASSLGGLAGLTDTQYF
TGTGCCAGCAGCTTAGGGGGACTAGCGGGCCTCACAGATACGCAGTATTTT
>TRBJ2-1|16|TRBD2|TRBV6-1|NA
CASSAFTGGPENEQFF
TGTGCCAGCAGTGCTTTTACGGGAGGGCCGGAGAATGAGCAGTTCTTC
>TRBJ1-2|13|TRBD1|TRBV7-2|few
CASSLGQGGGYTF
TGTGCCAGCAGCCTTGGACAGGGAGGGGGCTACACCTTC
>TRBJ2-1|16|TRBD2|TRBV7-6|NA
CASSPLLAGAYNEQFF
TGTGCCAGCAGTCCGCTCCTAGCGGGAGCATACAATGAGCAGTTCTTC
>TRBJ2-5|13|NA|TRBV5-6|NA
CASSLRDQETQYF
TGTGCCAGCAGCTTGCGGGACCAAGAGACCCAGTACTTC
>TRBJ1-1|13|TRBD1|TRBV7-6|NA
CASSLDAGGYAFF
TGTGCCAGCAGCTTAGATGCAGGGGGGTATGCTTTCTTT
>TRBJ1-3|13|NA|TRBV9|NA
CASSADSGNTIYF
TGTGCCAGCAGCGCAGACTCTGGAAACACCATATATTTT
>TRBJ2-5|14|TRBD2|TRBV6-5|few
CASSYWREAETQYF
TGTGCCAGCAGTTACTGGCGGGAGGCTGAGACCCAGTACTTC
>TRBJ2-1|16|NA|TRBV6-6|NA
CASSSTGHSRGNEQFF
TGTGCCAGCAGTTCCACCGGACACAGCCGGGGGAATGAGCAGTTCTTC
>TRBJ2-1|16|TRBD2|TRBV11-2|NA
CASSVLAGRVGNEQFF
TGTGCCAGCAGCGTTCTAGCGGGAAGGGTGGGCAATGAGCAGTTCTTC
>TRBJ2-1|16|TRBD1|TRBV28|NA
CASSLRGQGSYNEQFF
TGTGCCAGCAGTTTAAGAGGACAGGGATCTTACAATGAGCAGTTCTTC
>TRBJ2-3|19|TRBD2|TRBV9|NA
CASSLRGTSGSIHTDTQYF
TGTGCCAGCAGCTTGCGGGGGACTAGCGGGAGTATACACACAGATACGCAGTATTTT
>TRBJ1-5|17|NA|TRBV27|few
CASSRKGMGDSNQPQHF
TGTGCCAGCAGTCGGAAGGGGATGGGTGATAGCAATCAGCCCCAGCATTTT
>TRBJ1-2|12|NA|TRBV6-6|NA
CAGTRDSYGYTF
TGTGCCGGTACTAGGGATAGCTATGGCTACACCTTC
>TRBJ2-1|14|TRBD2|TRBV18|few
CASSPGSGYNEQFF
TGTGCCAGCTCACCGGGTAGCGGGTACAATGAGCAGTTCTTC
>TRBJ2-6|14|NA|TRBV28|NA
CASTFATGANVLTF
TGTGCCAGCACCTTTGCTACTGGGGCCAACGTCCTGACTTTC
>TRBJ2-7|15|TRBD1|TRBV15|NA
CATSRDRGQGYEQYF
TGTGCCACCAGCAGAGATCGAGGACAGGGCTACGAGCAGTACTTC
>TRBJ2-3|15|TRBD2|TRBV7-2|few
CASRARREASDTQYF
TGTGCCAGCAGAGCTAGACGGGAGGCCTCAGATACGCAGTATTTT
>TRBJ2-4|15|NA|TRBV28|few
CASSLSGRGKNIQYF
TGTGCCAGCAGTTTATCCGGGAGAGGGAAAAACATTCAGTACTTC
>TRBJ1-2|14|TRBD1|TRBV9|few
CASSIGQGTYGYTF
TGTGCCAGCAGCATAGGACAGGGAACATATGGCTACACCTTC
>TRBJ2-3|17|NA|TRBV5-4|few
CASSLALTGRSTDTQYF
TGTGCCAGCAGCTTGGCCTTGACAGGACGTAGCACAGATACGCAGTATTTT
>TRBJ1-4|16|TRBD1|TRBV5-6|NA
CASSIRDRATNEKLFF
TGTGCCAGCAGCATCCGGGACAGAGCAACTAATGAAAAACTGTTTTTT
>TRBJ2-1|16|TRBD2|TRBV2|few
CASSELGLADYNEQFF
TGTGCCAGCAGTGAGTTGGGTCTAGCGGACTACAATGAGCAGTTCTTC
>TRBJ2-3|14|NA|TRBV28|NA
CASSRPGSTDTQYF
TGTGCCAGCAGCCGACCGGGAAGCACAGATACGCAGTATTTT